The present TCR beta chain was sequenced within a study of blood T cells in healthy people across ages. Regarding the study as a whole: The study found more naive CD4+ cells and higher diversity in long-lived than aged donors. Observed TCR beta diversity per million T cells went down as age went up. This fall followed a roughly linear course with age.

Using a J-beta primer mix together with a sample-barcoded 5' primer, a second PCR was run for roughly 6 to 11 cycles. TCRdb analysed the 5' RACE reads with MiXCR anew, one entry per CDR3 protein. The sample shows more than 700,000 distinct CDR3 sequences, around 50% of them seen only once. As for this clonotype: What it binds is unknown.

Trimming removed 2 bases from V and 10 bases from J; junction bases left unmatched: 21. Germline V gene lookup returns CDR1 SGHTA and CDR2 FQGNSA. The CDR3 runs 20 residues. The clonotype originates from a man of 80 years or more in good health. Source material: blood. The rearrangement joins TRBV7-2 to TRBJ2-1; TRBD2 agrees at 12 bases. The DNA for the CDR3 is TGTGCCAGCAGCTTAAGGCGGGACAGGGGTCTGACTAGCGGGAGAGGAGAGCAGTTCTTC. As protein: CASSLRRDRGLTSGRGEQFF.